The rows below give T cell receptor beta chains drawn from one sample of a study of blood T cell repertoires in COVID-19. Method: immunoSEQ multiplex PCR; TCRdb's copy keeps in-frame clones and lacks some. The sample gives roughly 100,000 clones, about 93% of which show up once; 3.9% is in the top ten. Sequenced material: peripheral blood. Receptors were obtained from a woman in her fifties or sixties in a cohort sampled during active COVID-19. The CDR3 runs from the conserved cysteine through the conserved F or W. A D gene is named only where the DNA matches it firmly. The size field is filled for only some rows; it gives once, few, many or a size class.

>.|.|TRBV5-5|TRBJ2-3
TGTGCCAGCAGCTTGTCTTCACTCCGCACAGATACGCAGTATTTT
CASSLSSLRTDTQYF
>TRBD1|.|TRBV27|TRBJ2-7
TGTGCCAGCAGCAAGAAAATACTAACCGGGACAGCCTACTACGAGCAGTACTTC
CASSKKILTGTAYYEQYF
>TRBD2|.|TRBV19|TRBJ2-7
TGTGCCAGTAGCGGGGGGACGTACGAGCAGTACTTC
CASSGGTYEQYF
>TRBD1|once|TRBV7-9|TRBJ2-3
TGTGCCAGCAGCTTAGGGAGACAGGGAGATACGCAGTATTTT
CASSLGRQGDTQYF
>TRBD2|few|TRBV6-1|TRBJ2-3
TGTGCCAGCAGTGGACTAGCGGGAGGCTTTACTTTCACAGATACGCAGTATTTT
CASSGLAGGFTFTDTQYF
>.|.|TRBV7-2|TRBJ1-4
TGTGCCAGCAGCTTTTCCAGGGTGAGAAATGAAAAACTGTTTTTT
CASSFSRVRNEKLFF
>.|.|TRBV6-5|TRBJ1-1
TGTGCCAGCAGTTACTCGTCCAGGTTTGTTCGCACTGAAGCTTTCTTT
CASSYSSRFVRTEAFF
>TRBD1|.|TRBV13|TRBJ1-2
TGTGCCAGCAGCCCCAGGCACCGGGACAGGGGTCGAGCTAACTATGGCTACACCTTC
CASSPRHRDRGRANYGYTF
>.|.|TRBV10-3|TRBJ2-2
TGTGCCACTGATAGTATATCGAACACCGGGGAGCTGTTTTTT
CATDSISNTGELFF
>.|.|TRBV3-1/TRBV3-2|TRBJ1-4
TGTGCCAGCAGCCAAGATTTCGGTGAAAAACTGTTTTTT
CASSQDFGEKLFF
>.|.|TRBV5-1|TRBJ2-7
TGCGCCAGCAGGGTGAGTTCCCCTTTGGACGAGCAGTACTTC
CASRVSSPLDEQYF